The following is a T cell receptor (beta chain) sequence with its context. Antigen unknown. Sequenced by immunoSEQ multiplex PCR; TCRdb stores in-frame clones only, minus some. The table shows 50,000 to 80,000 clones, with 90% occurring only once. This CDR3 comprises 15 residues. CDR1 and CDR2 from the germline V gene are SGDLS and YYNGEE. V lost 0 bases and J lost 4; bases outside the gene matches: 4. This sample was included in a study of graft-versus-host responses after intestinal transplantation. The sample was unstimulated CD8+ T cells sorted from spleen or lymph node cells, taken before transplant. The rearrangement links TRBV9 to TRBJ2-5, with 9 nucleotides matching TRBD1. The sequence came from a human donor who was the organ donor for an intestinal transplant. CDR3 amino acids: CASSVVGQGPETQYF. Written as DNA, the CDR3 is TGTGCCAGCAGCGTAGTTGGACAGGGGCCAGAGACCCAGTACTTC.